The source of this TCR beta chain is a study of blood T cell repertoires in COVID-19. Turning to the study itself: Acute-phase and convalescent COVID-19 samples originated in the United States, Italy and Spain. The analysed material was cDNA or gDNA that came from T cells, B-cell-depleted T cells, or PBMCs.

Germline assignment: CDR1 PRHDT and CDR2 FYEKMQ (reference sequence). Between the trimmed V and J ends, which lost 4 bases and 2 bases, there was a span of 19 bases. CDR3 size: 17 residues. In the authors' methods: Amplification with reference gene primers provided the estimates of nucleated cell counts. The table came from immunoSEQ multiplex PCR; TCRdb's copy has only in-frame clones and leaves some out. From that table come the V and J calls and clone size; the DNA was used to work out D and trimming. The sample contains almost 500,000 clones, about 88% of which appear only once. Residents of approximately 25 US areas, aged roughly 18 to 90 years, made up the participants.

The sample was PBMCs or T cells enriched from blood (not recorded which). V and J are TRBV13 and TRBJ2-3; D possibly corresponds to TRBD1 (5 bases). The receptor was derived from a woman aged 60-70 years who had recovered from COVID-19. The CDR3 bases are TGTGCCAGCAGCTCAACTCAAGACAGCATAATCACAGATACGCAGTATTTT. It specifies CASSSTQDSIITDTQYF.